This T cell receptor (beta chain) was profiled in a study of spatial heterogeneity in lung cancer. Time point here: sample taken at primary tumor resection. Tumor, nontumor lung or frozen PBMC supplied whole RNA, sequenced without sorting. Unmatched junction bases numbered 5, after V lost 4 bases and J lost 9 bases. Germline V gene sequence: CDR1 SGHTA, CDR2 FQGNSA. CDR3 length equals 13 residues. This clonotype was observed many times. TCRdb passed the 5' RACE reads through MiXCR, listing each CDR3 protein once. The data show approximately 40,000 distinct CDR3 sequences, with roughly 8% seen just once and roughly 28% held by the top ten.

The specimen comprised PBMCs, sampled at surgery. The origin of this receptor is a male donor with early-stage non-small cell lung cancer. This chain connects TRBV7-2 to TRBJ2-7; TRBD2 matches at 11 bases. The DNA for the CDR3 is TGTGCCAGCAGCTCCCCGGGACTAGCGGCGCAGTACTTC. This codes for CASSSPGLAAQYF.